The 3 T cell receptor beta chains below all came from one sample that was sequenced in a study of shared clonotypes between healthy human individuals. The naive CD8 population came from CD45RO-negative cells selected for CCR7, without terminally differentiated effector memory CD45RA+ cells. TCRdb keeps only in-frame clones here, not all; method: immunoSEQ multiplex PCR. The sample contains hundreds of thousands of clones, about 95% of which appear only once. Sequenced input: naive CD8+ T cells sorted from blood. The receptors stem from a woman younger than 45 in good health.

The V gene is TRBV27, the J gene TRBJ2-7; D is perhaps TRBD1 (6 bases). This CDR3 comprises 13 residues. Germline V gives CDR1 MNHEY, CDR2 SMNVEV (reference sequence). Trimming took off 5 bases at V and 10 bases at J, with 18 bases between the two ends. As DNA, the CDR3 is TGTGCCAGCAGTCAGGGACACCCAATCTCCCAGTACTTC. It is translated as CASSQGHPISQYF.

CDR3 nucleotides: TGTGCCAGCAGCCCCTGGGCGGGAGGGGTCACAGATACGCAGTATTTT. This gives the protein CASSPWAGGVTDTQYF. The chain links TRBV7-8 to TRBJ2-3, with 9 nucleotides matching TRBD2. V shed 5 bases and J 2 bases; nucleotides not matched to a gene: 8. CDR3 size: 16 residues. CDR1 SGHVS and CDR2 FQNEAQ come from the germline V gene.

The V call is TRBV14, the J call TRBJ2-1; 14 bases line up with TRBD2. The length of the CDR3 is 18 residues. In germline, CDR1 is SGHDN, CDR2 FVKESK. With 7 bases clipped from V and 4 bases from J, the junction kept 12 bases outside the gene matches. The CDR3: CASTQGLAGEESYNEQFF. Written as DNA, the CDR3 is TGTGCCAGCACCCAGGGACTAGCGGGAGAAGAAAGTTACAATGAGCAGTTCTTC.